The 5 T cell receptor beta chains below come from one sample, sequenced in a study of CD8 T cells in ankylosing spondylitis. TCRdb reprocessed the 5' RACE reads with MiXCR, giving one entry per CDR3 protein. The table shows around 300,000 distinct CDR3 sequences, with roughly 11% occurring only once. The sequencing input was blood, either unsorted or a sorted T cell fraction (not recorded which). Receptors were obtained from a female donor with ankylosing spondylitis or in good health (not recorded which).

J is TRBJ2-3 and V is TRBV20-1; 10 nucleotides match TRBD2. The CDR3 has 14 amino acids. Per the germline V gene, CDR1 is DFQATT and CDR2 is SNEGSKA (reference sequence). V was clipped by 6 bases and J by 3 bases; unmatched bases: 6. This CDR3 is CSADTSGTTDTQYF. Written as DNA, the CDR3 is TGCAGTGCGGATACTAGCGGGACTACAGATACGCAGTATTTT.

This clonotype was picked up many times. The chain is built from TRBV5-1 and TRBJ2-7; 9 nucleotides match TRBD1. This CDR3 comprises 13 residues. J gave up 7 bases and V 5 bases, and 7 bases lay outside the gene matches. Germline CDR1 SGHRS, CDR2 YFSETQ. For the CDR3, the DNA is TGCGCCAGCAGAACGGACAGGGGTGGGGAGCAGTACTTC. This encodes CASRTDRGGEQYF.

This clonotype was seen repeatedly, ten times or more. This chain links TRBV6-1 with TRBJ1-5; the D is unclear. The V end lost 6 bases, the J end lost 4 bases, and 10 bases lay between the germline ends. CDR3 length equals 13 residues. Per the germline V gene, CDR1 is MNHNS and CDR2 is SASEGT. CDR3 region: CASSQTSNQPQHF. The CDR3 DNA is TGTGCCAGCAGCCAAACTTCAAATCAGCCCCAGCATTTT.

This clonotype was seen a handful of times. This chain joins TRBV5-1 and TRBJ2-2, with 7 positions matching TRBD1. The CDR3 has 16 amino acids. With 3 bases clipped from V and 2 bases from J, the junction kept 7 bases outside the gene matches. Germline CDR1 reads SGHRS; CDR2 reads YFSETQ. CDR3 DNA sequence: TGCGCCAGCAGCTGGATAGGGACAGATAACACCGGGGAGCTGTTTTTT. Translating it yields CASSWIGTDNTGELFF.

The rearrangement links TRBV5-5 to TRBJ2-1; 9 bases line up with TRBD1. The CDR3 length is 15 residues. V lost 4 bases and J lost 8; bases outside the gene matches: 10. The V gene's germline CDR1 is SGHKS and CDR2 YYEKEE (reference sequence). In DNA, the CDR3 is TGTGCCAGCAGCCTAAGACAGGGGGGGGTAGATGAGCAGTTCTTC. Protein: CASSLRQGGVDEQFF. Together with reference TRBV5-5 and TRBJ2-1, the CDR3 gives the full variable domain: DAGVTQSPTHLIKTRGQQVTLRCSPISGHKSVSWYQQVLGQGPQFIFQYYEKEERGRGNFPDRFSARQFPNYSSELNVNALLLGDSALYLCASSLRQGGVDEQFFGPGTRLTVL.